This T cell receptor beta chain originates from a study of blood T cell repertoires in COVID-19. Background on the study: In each case, the material was cDNA or gDNA derived from T cells, B-cell-depleted T cells, or PBMCs.

Here immunoSEQ multiplex PCR was the method, and the copy in TCRdb shows in-frame clones only, minus some. Altogether about 150,000 clones are present, around 90% being singletons, with the ten largest covering under 3%. This CDR3 is 12 amino acids long. V was pared by 6 bases and J by 9 bases, with 5 bases of the junction left unmatched. The germline CDR1 and CDR2 sequences are MNHEY and SMNVEV (reference sequence). This sequence was found in a woman older than 75 with COVID-19, enrolled during active disease. The source material was peripheral blood. V and J are TRBV27 and TRBJ2-5; 9 bases are a match to TRBD1. The CDR3 DNA reads TGTGCCAGCAGGACGACAGGGGGGGCCCAGTACTTC. Translated: CASRTTGGAQYF.